Listed below are T cell receptor beta chains from one sample, sequenced in a study of T cell repertoires in cytomegalovirus infection. In TCRdb, the reads were re-called with MiXCR into one record per CDR3 protein. The sample has 300,000 or so distinct CDR3 sequences; about 26% are singletons. The material sequenced was PBMCs. The source is a human donor in good health (CMV status not recorded). Some clones in this sample may be carry-over from other donors' samples. Both conserved end residues are part of each CDR3.

CASWSSGPSLYGYTF | TRBJ1-2 | TRBV27
CASSFLSLTGNQPQHF | TRBJ1-5 | TRBV6-6
CASSPSGGVATEAFF | TRBJ1-1 | TRBV11-2
CASSLGGTEYGYTF | TRBJ1-2 | TRBV7-9
CASSPRIVRPGDTQYF | TRBJ2-3 | TRBV7-8
CASSLGAGHTGELFF | TRBJ2-2 | TRBV7-8
CASTMGLAGRAAYTDTQYF | TRBJ2-3 | TRBV12-3/TRBV12-4
CASGTPGPKGGYTF | TRBJ1-2 | TRBV5-1
CASSLARGRTYEQYF | TRBJ2-7 | TRBV7-2
CASARHTQETQYF | TRBJ2-5 | TRBV10-2
CASMKGQGHFNEQFF | TRBJ2-1 | TRBV28
CSARRTSGSTDTQYF | TRBJ2-3 | TRBV20-1
CASRAGTGGAEQYF | TRBJ2-7 | TRBV12-3/TRBV12-4
CASSLQVSDTQYF | TRBJ2-3 | TRBV7-6
CASSPSGFAYEQYF | TRBJ2-7 | TRBV11-3
CASSYPPGGAPDTQYF | TRBJ2-3 | TRBV6-2/TRBV6-3
CASSLVAWSYNEQFF | TRBJ2-1 | TRBV5-1
CASIPAGNTGELFF | TRBJ2-2 | TRBV28
CASSYSWSSESYEQYF | TRBJ2-7 | TRBV6-2/TRBV6-3
CASSLGTGAYPDTQYF | TRBJ2-3 | TRBV7-6
CASSRQDSRNGYTF | TRBJ1-2 | TRBV7-2
CASSPKNTAGAGNTIYF | TRBJ1-3 | TRBV12-3/TRBV12-4
CASSLAMRGMSTDTQYF | TRBJ2-3 | TRBV5-1
CASSWRDGQPQHF | TRBJ1-5 | TRBV7-2
CASSLIQSNNEQFF | TRBJ2-1 | TRBV12-3/TRBV12-4
CASSYRLAGAKTNEQFF | TRBJ2-1 | TRBV6-6
CASGTRGQTNTEAFF | TRBJ1-1 | TRBV6-2/TRBV6-3
CASSPRLGNQPQHF | TRBJ1-5 | TRBV7-2
CATLLGQADSGANVLTF | TRBJ2-6 | TRBV2
CASSNDNSPLHF | TRBJ1-6 | TRBV13
CASSQLAFYEQYF | TRBJ2-7 | TRBV7-2
CASSPIQDPYEQYF | TRBJ2-7 | TRBV5-1